The 29 T cell receptor beta chains listed next were all sequenced from one sample in a study of OX40 agonist ivuxolimab in advanced cancers. Only in-frame clones appear in the TCRdb table, and some are missing; sequencing was by immunoSEQ multiplex PCR. The sample gives roughly 67,000 clones, about 90% of which show up once; 3.5% to 4.5% is in the top ten. The sample was CD4+ or CD8+ T cells sorted from blood, taken in a trial of the OX40 agonist ivuxolimab. The origin of the receptors is an adult with an advanced solid tumor such as melanoma, head and neck, liver or kidney cancer.

The chain employs TRBV29-1 and TRBJ1-1, with a weak D call TRBD1 (5 bases). Trimming left V 7 bases short and J 5 bases short, with 14 bases between. This CDR3 has 12 amino acids. Germline V CDR1 and CDR2: SQVTM, ANQGSEA. The CDR3, as DNA: TGCAGCGGGGGGGACCTGGGAACTGAAGCTTTCTTT. Protein: CSGGDLGTEAFF.

The rearrangement joins TRBV6-5 to TRBJ1-2, with D maybe TRBD1 (6 bases). The CDR3 consists of 14 residues. CDR1 MNHEY and CDR2 SVGAGI come from the germline V gene. V was shortened by 5 bases and J by 7 bases, with 17 bases between the two germline ends. This chain's CDR3 is CASSSDRLAGGYTF. CDR3 sequence (DNA): TGTGCCAGCAGTAGCGACAGGCTTGCTGGTGGCTACACCTTC.

V and J are TRBV19 and TRBJ2-1; TRBD2 matches 7 bases. V lost 4 bases, J lost 8 bases, and 8 bases stayed unmatched. In germline, CDR1 is LNHDA, CDR2 SQIVND (reference sequence). CDR3 length: 14 residues. The CDR3 DNA sequence: TGTGCCAGTAGTAGCGGGAGTGGTTTGGATGAGCAGTTCTTC. This encodes CASSSGSGLDEQFF. Complete variable domain (other parts from reference TRBV19 and TRBJ2-1): DGGITQSPKYLFRKEGQNVTLSCEQNLNHDAMYWYRQDPGQGLRLIYYSQIVNDFQKGDIAEGYSVSREKKESFPLTVTSAQKNPTAFYLCASSSGSGLDEQFFGPGTRLTVL.

The chain couples TRBV27 to TRBJ2-1; possibly TRBD1 for D (7 bases). The CDR3 extends over 16 amino acids. Trimming shortened V by 0 bases and J by 1 base, and 10 bases separated the two germline ends. Germline V CDR1 and CDR2: MNHEY, SMNVEV (reference sequence). CDR3: CASSLSQGGSYNEQFF. The CDR3 bases are TGTGCCAGCAGTTTATCGCAGGGGGGATCCTACAATGAGCAGTTCTTC.

This clone was recorded only once. Other DNA sequences in this specimen translate into the identical CDR3. The rearrangement uses TRBV28 and TRBJ2-7; D not certain. With 2 bases removed from V and 1 base from J, the gap between germline ends came to 18 bases. Germline V lookup: CDR1 MDHEN, CDR2 SYDVKM. The CDR3 is 17 amino acids. The DNA of the CDR3 is TGTGCCAGCAGTTTAAGTCAATTGACCGCGAGTTCCTACGAGCAGTACTTC. Protein sequence: CASSLSQLTASSYEQYF.

This chain joins TRBV7-9 and TRBJ1-3; a possible D gene is TRBD1 (5 bases). CDR1 and CDR2 from the germline V gene are SEHNR and FQNEAQ (reference sequence). V gave up 1 base and J gave up 0 bases, with 13 bases separating them. The CDR3 contains 17 residues. The CDR3 DNA reads TGTGCCAGCAGCTTAGGTCCAGGGAACCTCTCTGGAAACACCATATATTTT. Translation gives CASSLGPGNLSGNTIYF.

This chain links TRBV4-3 with TRBJ2-3; D is uncertain. The V gene lost 0 bases and the J gene lost 4 bases, with 11 bases spanning the gap. The germline V gene has CDR1 LGHNA and CDR2 YSLEER. CDR3 length: 15 amino acids. CDR3 sequence reads: CASSQETGEADTQYF. The CDR3 DNA reads as TGCGCCAGCAGCCAAGAGACTGGGGAAGCAGATACGCAGTATTTT.

The chain recombines TRBV30 with TRBJ2-7, with TRBD2 matching over 8 bases. Germline loops: CDR1 GTSNPN, CDR2 SVGIG (reference sequence). J gave up 2 bases and V 5 bases, and 5 bases lay outside the gene matches. The CDR3 loop spans 13 amino acids. CDR3 sequence (DNA): TGTGCCTGGGGGACGGGAGGGCCCTACGAGCAGTACTTC. Translation gives CAWGTGGPYEQYF.

The J gene is TRBJ1-1, the V gene TRBV6-1, with D hard to call. V gave up 6 bases and J gave up 5 bases, with 19 bases separating them. CDR1 is MNHNS and CDR2 is SASEGT in the germline V gene. The CDR3 runs to 15 residues. The CDR3 loop is CASRTQRERETEAFF. The CDR3 DNA follows: TGTGCCAGCAGGACCCAAAGGGAAAGGGAAACTGAAGCTTTCTTT.

This rearrangement joins TRBV10-1 to TRBJ1-4; a weak D match, TRBD1 (6 bases). Trimming left V 6 bases short and J 3 bases short, with 11 bases between. From germline, CDR1 is WNHNN and CDR2 SYGVQD (reference sequence). This CDR3 is built from 14 residues. CDR3: CASSSGAPNEKLFF. The CDR3 region has the DNA TGCGCCAGCAGCTCAGGGGCACCTAATGAAAAACTGTTTTTT.

The chain recombines TRBV5-1 with TRBJ2-7; D is possibly TRBD1 or TRBD2 (5 bases each). The CDR3 has 14 amino acids. Trimming shortened V by 5 bases and J by 3 bases, and 15 bases separated the two germline ends. Germline V gene lookup returns CDR1 SGHRS and CDR2 YFSETQ. In DNA form, the CDR3 reads TGCGCCAGCAGATCCCGGGACGGAAGCTACGAGCAGTACTTC. Protein product: CASRSRDGSYEQYF.

The V and J genes are TRBV6-5 and TRBJ1-5, with D possibly matching TRBD1 (6 bases). The CDR3 loop spans 13 amino acids. Per germline, CDR1 MNHEY and CDR2 SVGAGI. V was pared by 5 bases and J by 5 bases, with 10 bases between. For the CDR3, the DNA is TGTGCCAGCAGTGCCACAGGGTATCAGCCCCAGCATTTT. Encoded protein: CASSATGYQPQHF.

The V and J genes are TRBV2 and TRBJ1-1; a possible D gene is TRBD1 (5 bases). The germline CDR1 and CDR2 sequences are SNHLY and FYNNEI. The CDR3 runs 15 residues. V lost 2 bases, J lost 0 bases, and 10 bases lay in between. DNA of the CDR3: TGTGCCAGCAGTGAACGGGGGGACCTGAACACTGAAGCTTTCTTT. The encoded protein is CASSERGDLNTEAFF.

This clone has just a few counts. The chain joins TRBV11-2 to TRBJ2-1; maybe TRBD2 (6 bases). The germline V gene has CDR1 SGHAT and CDR2 FQNNGV. V dropped 1 base and J dropped 4 bases, with 14 bases sitting between them. The CDR3 spans 16 residues. Here the CDR3 DNA reads TGTGCCAGCAGCTTAGGGAAGTTGGGGACTTACAATGAGCAGTTCTTC. This codes for CASSLGKLGTYNEQFF. The full variable domain, completed using reference TRBV11-2 and TRBJ2-1, is EAGVAQSPRYKIIEKRQSVAFWCNPISGHATLYWYQQILGQGPKLLIQFQNNGVVDDSQLPKDRFSAERLKGVDSTLKIQPAKLEDSAVYLCASSLGKLGTYNEQFFGPGTRLTVL.

The CDR3 protein is CASSQDWTNSNQPQHF. The CDR3 DNA sequence: TGTGCCAGCAGCCAAGATTGGACAAATAGCAATCAGCCCCAGCATTTT. The genes are TRBV4-2 and TRBJ1-5; D is perhaps TRBD1 (5 bases). V lost 0 bases and J lost 0, with 9 bases in between. Germline V CDR1 and CDR2: LGHNA, YNFKEQ. The CDR3 is made up of 16 amino acids.

V usage is TRBV6-4 and J usage is TRBJ2-3; unclear D gene. CDR1 is MRHNA, CDR2 SNTAGT, per germline. Trimming shortened V by 2 bases and J by 5 bases, and 11 bases separated the two germline ends. This CDR3 spans 14 amino acids. For the CDR3, the DNA is TGTGCCAGCAGTGACAGCCCCTCGGGAGATACGCAGTATTTT. It translates to CASSDSPSGDTQYF.

This clone was seen just once. The chain employs TRBV15 and TRBJ1-5, with D possibly matching TRBD1 (5 bases). The CDR3 runs to 13 residues. From germline, CDR1 is LNHNV and CDR2 YYDKDF (reference sequence). The V gene lost 1 base and the J gene lost 7 bases, with 8 bases spanning the gap. In DNA, the CDR3 is TGTGCCACCAGCAGAGTGGGGGACCAGCCCCAGCATTTT. This gives the protein CATSRVGDQPQHF.

For the CDR3, the DNA is TGTGCCAGCAGTTTAGGTGATGTCAGTGGCTACACCTTC. This translates into CASSLGDVSGYTF. The chain employs TRBV6-6 and TRBJ1-2; D ambiguous. The V gene lost 4 bases and the J gene lost 7 bases, with 13 bases spanning the gap. The CDR3 is 13 amino acids. CDR1 is MNHNY, CDR2 SVGAGI, per germline (reference sequence).

The chain carries TRBV5-4 and TRBJ2-7; unclear D gene. The CDR3 sequence is 16 residues long. The V gene lost 2 bases and the J gene lost 1 base, with 16 bases spanning the gap. The germline V gene encodes CDR1 SGHNT and CDR2 YYREEE (reference sequence). This CDR3 is CASSFRMAGTSYEQYF. In DNA, the CDR3 is TGTGCCAGCAGCTTTAGAATGGCTGGCACGTCCTACGAGCAGTACTTC.

This clone was counted a single time. The rearrangement links TRBV13 to TRBJ2-2, with D possibly called TRBD1 or TRBD2 (5 bases each). The germline gives CDR1 PRHDT, CDR2 FYEKMQ (reference sequence). V was pared by 5 bases and J by 7 bases, with 11 bases between. The CDR3 consists of 13 residues. The chain's CDR3 is CASSTEGYGELFF. For the CDR3, the DNA is TGTGCCAGCAGCACCGAGGGGTACGGGGAGCTGTTTTTT.

The chain links TRBV30 to TRBJ1-6; tentative D call: TRBD1 (5 bases). With 4 bases removed from V and 5 bases from J, the gap between germline ends came to 6 bases. The CDR3 has 12 amino acids. The germline V gene has CDR1 GTSNPN and CDR2 SVGIG (reference sequence). CDR3 residues: CAWTRDNSPLHF. The CDR3 DNA follows: TGTGCCTGGACCAGGGATAATTCACCCCTCCACTTT.

The chain links TRBV19 to TRBJ1-5, with D perhaps TRBD1 (5 bases). This CDR3 has 14 amino acids. CDR1 and CDR2 (germline): LNHDA, SQIVND (reference sequence). V was cut by 1 base and J by 3 bases, with 7 bases left in between. The CDR3 sequence is CASSIGRDNQPQHF. The CDR3 nucleotides read TGTGCCAGTAGTATAGGCAGGGACAATCAGCCCCAGCATTTT.

The rearrangement joins TRBV30 to TRBJ1-1; D is ambiguous. There are 13 residues in the CDR3. Looked up from germline, CDR1 is GTSNPN and CDR2 is SVGIG (reference sequence). V lost 0 bases, J lost 1 base, and 6 bases lay in between. CDR3 nucleotides: TGTGCCTGGAGTGTACAAGGGAACACTGAAGCTTTCTTT. It specifies CAWSVQGNTEAFF.

The rearrangement links TRBV19 to TRBJ2-3; tentatively, D is TRBD2 (5 bases). Germline loops: CDR1 LNHDA, CDR2 SQIVND (reference sequence). This CDR3 is built from 16 residues. Trimming took off 5 bases at V and 0 bases at J, with 15 bases between the two ends. The CDR3 DNA sequence: TGTGCCAGTAGTCCTCGGGCGGGCTCGAGCACAGATACGCAGTATTTT. Protein product: CASSPRAGSSTDTQYF.

The V call is TRBV19, the J call TRBJ1-5; TRBD1 is a possible D gene (6 bases). The CDR3 is 16 residues long. Germline-derived CDR1 and CDR2 are LNHDA and SQIVND (reference sequence). V was clipped by 1 base and J by 2 bases, with 12 bases between them. CDR3 sequence reads: CASSIGGGGRNQPQHF. CDR3 sequence (DNA): TGTGCCAGTAGTATAGGAGGGGGGGGTCGCAATCAGCCCCAGCATTTT.

The chain carries TRBV19 and TRBJ1-5, with D unclear. The CDR3 sequence is 15 residues long. Germline-derived CDR1 and CDR2 are LNHDA and SQIVND (reference sequence). Trimming pared 2 bases from V and 2 bases from J, leaving 10 bases between. CDR3: CASSIITDRNQPQHF. In nucleotides, the CDR3 is TGTGCCAGTAGTATAATTACAGATCGCAATCAGCCCCAGCATTTT.

In nucleotides, the CDR3 is TGTGCCAGCAGCAAACCGCTACTCAATGAGCAGTTCTTC. The encoded protein is CASSKPLLNEQFF. The rearrangement links TRBV7-2 to TRBJ2-1; D is ambiguous. The V and J ends lost 5 bases and 6 bases respectively, with 11 bases between them. The germline V gene has CDR1 SGHTA and CDR2 FQGNSA. The CDR3 runs to 13 residues.

The chain uses TRBV6-1 and TRBJ2-2; D could derive from TRBD1 or TRBD2 (7 bases each). Germline-derived CDR1 and CDR2 are MNHNS and SASEGT. V was shortened by 7 bases and J by 6 bases, with 18 bases between the two germline ends. CDR3 length: 15 residues. The CDR3 DNA is TGTGCCAGCACGGAGCGGGACAGTTTCGCCGGGGAGCTGTTTTTT. This gives the protein CASTERDSFAGELFF.

In its sample, this clone was seen a few times. The chain recombines TRBV7-9 with TRBJ2-3; no reliable D call. The CDR3 runs 13 residues. Trimming took off 2 bases at V and 5 bases at J, with 8 bases between the two ends. The germline V gene encodes CDR1 SEHNR and CDR2 FQNEAQ (reference sequence). CDR3 nucleotide sequence: TGTGCCAGCAGCTTAAGTCCCGAAGATACGCAGTATTTT. This codes for CASSLSPEDTQYF.